Below, one T cell receptor (beta chain) is given with its context. What it binds is not known. One junction end does not reproduce the germline sequence, and a read error may be involved. The entry originates in a study of cytomegalovirus exposure and HLA in healthy donors. Germline V lookup: CDR1 SEHNR, CDR2 FQNEAQ (reference sequence). The CDR3 is 16 amino acids. PCR involved 60 Vbeta and 13 Jbeta primers. TCRdb's table, derived via immunoSEQ multiplex PCR, lists solely in-frame clones and lacks some. Here the sample spans roughly 120,000 clones, approximately 68% being singletons. Overall study findings and caveats: 87-base-pair reads could not separate some V segments, including TRBV6-2 and TRBV6-3. The likely origin of a cluster of highly shared sequence variants was a sequencing artifact. It was only CMV serostatus that was available as immune exposure information. A later analysis reportedly identified an Asian-associated ancestry cluster as carrying fewer N-insertions than the roughly 700-donor mean.

The source of this sequence is a young man in good health and CMV-seropositive. Sequenced material: PBMCs. V gene TRBV7-9 combines with J gene TRBJ2-1; 7 nucleotides match TRBD2. CDR3 sequence reads: CSSSYRSSGTYNEQFF. The CDR3 nucleotides read TGTTCCAGCAGCTATAGGTCTAGCGGCACCTACAATGAGCAGTTCTTC.